A selection of T cell receptor beta chains follows, all from one sample in a study of blood T cell repertoires in COVID-19. The method was immunoSEQ multiplex PCR; TCRdb's version includes in-frame clones alone and lacks a portion of them. This table holds approximately 94,000 clones, around nine tenths found once. The source material was peripheral blood. The origin of the receptors is a human donor in a cohort sampled during active COVID-19. The CDR3 runs from the conserved cysteine through the conserved F or W. D genes are given only for firm matches. Not every row has a clone size; where given, it reads once, few, many or a size class.

NA	TRBJ2-7	TRBV7-9	NA	CASTDLGGYEQYF	TGTGCCAGCACCGATCTAGGGGGCTACGAGCAGTACTTC
TRBD1	TRBJ2-2	TRBV14	NA	CASSHTTGVSGELFF	TGTGCCAGCAGCCATACGACAGGGGTTTCCGGGGAGCTGTTTTTT
NA	TRBJ2-1	TRBV11-2	NA	CASSPRAGSYNEQFF	TGTGCCAGCAGCCCTCGGGCGGGATCCTACAATGAGCAGTTCTTC
TRBD1	TRBJ2-2	TRBV29-1	NA	CSVRGQVTGELFF	TGCAGCGTCCGCGGACAGGTCACCGGGGAGCTGTTTTTT
TRBD2	TRBJ2-1	TRBV7-2	once	CASSLVAGSTGEQFF	TGTGCCAGCAGCTTAGTAGCGGGATCGACAGGAGAGCAGTTCTTC
NA	TRBJ1-3	TRBV9	NA	CASSAGGLTGNTIYF	TGTGCCAGCAGCGCCGGGGGGCTGACTGGAAACACCATATATTTT
TRBD1	TRBJ1-4	TRBV6-1	NA	CASSEPPGQRNEKLFF	TGTGCCAGCAGTGAACCACCGGGACAGAGGAATGAAAAACTGTTTTTT
TRBD1	TRBJ2-2	TRBV11-3	NA	CASSPQTGGLTGELFF	TGTGCCAGCAGCCCCCAGACAGGGGGCCTCACCGGGGAGCTGTTTTTT
TRBD2	TRBJ2-5	TRBV30	NA	CAAAGAETQYF	TGTGCCGCAGCGGGAGCGGAGACCCAGTACTTC
NA	TRBJ2-1	TRBV7-2	NA	CASVNAVPYNEQFF	TGTGCCAGCGTTAATGCGGTCCCCTACAATGAGCAGTTCTTC
TRBD1	TRBJ2-7	TRBV24-1	NA	CATSDPAGTGGTYEQYF	TGTGCCACCAGTGATCCCGCCGGGACAGGGGGGACCTACGAGCAGTACTTC
NA	TRBJ2-4	TRBV24-1	NA	CATSDSQGGVAKNIQYF	TGTGCCACCAGTGATTCCCAAGGGGGGGTGGCCAAAAACATTCAGTACTTC
TRBD2	TRBJ2-3	TRBV2	NA	CASSAGGSPADTQYF	TGTGCCAGCAGTGCGGGCGGGAGCCCCGCAGATACGCAGTATTTT
NA	TRBJ2-1	TRBV18	NA	CASSPRGLGNEQFF	TGTGCCAGCTCACCTCGGGGACTGGGCAATGAGCAGTTCTTC
NA	TRBJ2-1	TRBV10-3	NA	CAITTTGSLNEQFF	TGTGCCATCACCACTACCGGGAGCCTCAATGAGCAGTTCTTC
NA	TRBJ1-1	TRBV5-1	NA	CASSTETGNTEAFF	TGCGCCAGCAGCACGGAGACAGGGAACACTGAAGCTTTCTTT
NA	TRBJ2-7	TRBV5-1	NA	CASSLGASSGYEQYF	TGCGCCAGCAGCTTGGGGGCTAGCTCAGGCTACGAGCAGTACTTC
NA	TRBJ2-3	TRBV10-3	NA	CAISAGAHGDTQYF	TGTGCCATCTCGGCAGGGGCGCATGGAGATACGCAGTATTTT
TRBD1	TRBJ2-5	TRBV5-8	once	CASSLRDGQGSKETQYF	TGTGCCAGCAGCTTACGTGATGGACAGGGGAGTAAAGAGACCCAGTACTTC
NA	TRBJ1-6	TRBV9	NA	CASSVLEGNSPLHF	TGTGCCAGCAGCGTACTGGAGGGGAATTCACCCCTCCACTTT
TRBD1	TRBJ1-1	TRBV6-6	NA	CASSYSGGLSAFF	TGTGCCAGCAGTTACTCAGGGGGCCTTTCGGCTTTCTTT
TRBD1	TRBJ1-3	TRBV3-1/TRBV3-2	NA	CASAPGTGGISVGNTIYF	TGTGCCAGCGCTCCCGGGACAGGGGGCATATCGGTGGGAAACACCATATATTTT
TRBD2	TRBJ2-1	TRBV27	NA	CASSFGGLGYNEQFF	TGTGCCAGCAGTTTCGGGGGGTTGGGATACAATGAGCAGTTCTTC